These T cell receptor beta chains were read from a single sample in a study of CD8 T cells in ankylosing spondylitis. TCRdb passed the 5' RACE reads through MiXCR, listing each CDR3 protein once. The profile covers roughly 150,000 distinct CDR3 sequences, with around a third appearing a single time and 4.5% to 6% taken by the ten largest. Sequenced input: synovial fluid, either unsorted or a sorted T cell fraction (not recorded which). The receptors originated from a male donor with ankylosing spondylitis. Each CDR3 is given with its conserved first and last residue. A D gene is named only where the DNA matches it firmly. Clone size appears in some rows only: once, few, many, or a class for an expanded clone.

many | TRBJ1-5 | TRBD1 | TRBV28 | CASSPMTGAVSNQPQHF | TGTGCCAGCAGTCCCATGACAGGGGCGGTAAGCAATCAGCCCCAGCATTTT
NA | TRBJ2-2 | NA | TRBV5-5 | CASSLLGQLTGELFF | TGTGCCAGCAGTTTACTAGGACAGCTCACCGGGGAGCTGTTTTTT
many | TRBJ1-5 | NA | TRBV3-1 | CASSQGNSNQPQHF | TGTGCCAGCAGCCAAGGAAATAGCAATCAGCCCCAGCATTTT
NA | TRBJ2-5 | NA | TRBV24-1 | CATSDTKDISRTQYF | TGTGCCACCAGTGATACCAAGGACATATCGAGGACCCAGTACTTC
few | TRBJ1-5 | NA | TRBV7-2 | CASRPMGVGNQPQHF | TGTGCCAGCAGGCCGATGGGGGTGGGCAATCAGCCCCAGCATTTT
many | TRBJ1-6 | NA | TRBV27 | CASKSGGLSSYNSPLHF | TGTGCCAGCAAATCCGGGGGCCTCAGCTCCTATAATTCACCCCTCCACTTT
few | TRBJ2-3 | NA | TRBV7-3 | CASSLTPFGTRNTDTQYF | TGTGCCAGCAGCTTAACTCCTTTCGGGACACGGAACACAGATACGCAGTATTTT
NA | TRBJ2-1 | TRBD2 | TRBV25-1 | CASRAVHVRNSGRNEQFF | TGTGCCAGCAGAGCGGTGCACGTTAGGAATAGCGGGAGGAATGAGCAGTTCTTC
NA | TRBJ2-3 | TRBD1 | TRBV24-1 | CATSRGTGGTTDTQYF | TGTGCCACCAGTCGAGGCACAGGGGGCACCACAGATACGCAGTATTTT
many | TRBJ2-2 | TRBD2 | TRBV11-2 | CASTPLGLAGANTGELFF | TGTGCCAGCACCCCCCTAGGGCTAGCGGGGGCGAACACCGGGGAGCTGTTTTTT
NA | TRBJ2-3 | TRBD1 | TRBV10-3 | CAISKGQTTDTQYF | TGTGCCATCAGTAAGGGACAGACCACAGATACGCAGTATTTT
few | TRBJ2-7 | NA | TRBV4-2 | CASSPSSHEASEQYF | TGTGCCAGCAGCCCCTCGTCCCATGAGGCCTCCGAGCAGTACTTC
many | TRBJ2-1 | NA | TRBV15 | CATSPLGYNEQFF | TGTGCCACCAGCCCGCTAGGGTACAATGAGCAGTTCTTC
NA | TRBJ2-7 | TRBD2 | TRBV7-6 | CASSLVAGELPYEQYF | TGTGCCAGCAGCTTAGTCGCGGGAGAGCTCCCCTACGAGCAGTACTTC
few | TRBJ2-1 | NA | TRBV7-2 | CASSLVWGPSSYNEQFF | TGTGCCAGCAGCTTAGTGTGGGGTCCGAGCTCCTACAATGAGCAGTTCTTC
many | TRBJ1-4 | NA | TRBV20-1 | CSARDARGFNEKLFF | TGCAGTGCTAGAGATGCCAGGGGCTTTAATGAAAAACTGTTTTTT
few | TRBJ2-7 | NA | TRBV12-3/TRBV12-4 | CASSLRGRAASYEQYF | TGTGCCAGCAGTTTACGCGGCAGGGCTGCATCCTACGAGCAGTACTTC
NA | TRBJ1-1 | NA | TRBV5-1 | CASSWAGSNTEAFF | TGCGCCAGCAGCTGGGCAGGGAGCAACACTGAAGCTTTCTTT
NA | TRBJ2-3 | TRBD2 | TRBV12-3/TRBV12-4 | CASTLYLTGGATDTQYF | TGTGCCAGCACTCTCTACCTAACGGGAGGAGCCACAGATACGCAGTATTTT
few | TRBJ2-7 | NA | TRBV20-1 | CSARGQHLRWEQYF | TGCAGTGCTAGAGGGCAGCATCTGAGATGGGAGCAGTACTTC
few | TRBJ2-7 | NA | TRBV7-2 | CASSLDVRGYEQYF | TGTGCCAGCAGCTTAGACGTCCGGGGCTACGAGCAGTACTTC
few | TRBJ2-5 | NA | TRBV18 | CASSLGSQETQYF | TGTGCCAGCTCGCTGGGGAGTCAAGAGACCCAGTACTTC
NA | TRBJ1-1 | NA | TRBV7-9 | CASSFVPGGVGTEAFF | TGTGCCAGCAGCTTTGTGCCGGGGGGCGTAGGCACTGAAGCTTTCTTT